These T cell receptor beta chains were read from a single sample in a study of shared clonotypes between healthy human individuals. Some clones are missing from TCRdb's copy, which holds only in-frame ones; the method was immunoSEQ multiplex PCR. This sample carries about 2.1 million clones, approximately 94% of them seen once, and the ten largest clones take 1.7%. The sequencing sample was made of naive CD8+ T cells from PBMCs. Receptor source: a young man in good health. Some clones in this sample may be carry-over from other donors' samples. The CDR3 runs from the conserved cysteine through the conserved F or W. The D gene is left open where the match is weak. Rows give clone size only sometimes, using once, few, many, or a class for an expanded clone.

j_gene	d_gene	abundance	v_gene	CDR3aa	CDR3nt
TRBJ2-7	NA	NA	TRBV19	CASSIRDQAYEQYF	TGTGCCAGTAGCATCCGGGACCAGGCCTACGAGCAGTACTTC
TRBJ2-7	NA	NA	TRBV29-1	CSAYGESAYEQYF	TGCAGCGCCTACGGGGAGTCAGCCTACGAGCAGTACTTC
TRBJ2-2	NA	NA	TRBV7-9	CASSLGYSENTGELFF	TGTGCCAGCAGCTTAGGGTACAGCGAGAACACCGGGGAGCTGTTTTTT
TRBJ2-7	NA	NA	TRBV6-6	CASRTGTSYEQYF	TGTGCCAGCAGGACCGGGACAAGCTACGAGCAGTACTTC
TRBJ2-7	NA	NA	TRBV5-1	CASSPPLAPEGEQYF	TGCGCCAGCAGCCCTCCCTTGGCCCCCGAGGGGGAGCAGTACTTC
TRBJ2-7	TRBD2	NA	TRBV29-1	CSVAQRGPSPEQYF	TGCAGCGTAGCCCAGCGGGGACCCTCTCCCGAGCAGTACTTC
TRBJ2-3	NA	NA	TRBV19	CASSEDIDTDTQYF	TGTGCCAGTAGTGAAGACATCGACACAGATACGCAGTATTTT
TRBJ2-1	TRBD2	NA	TRBV7-9	CASSTSGDHNEQFF	TGTGCCAGCAGCACTAGCGGGGATCACAATGAGCAGTTCTTC
TRBJ2-1	TRBD2	NA	TRBV19	CASSIAPGLAEGGNEQFF	TGTGCCAGTAGTATAGCACCCGGACTAGCGGAGGGGGGCAATGAGCAGTTCTTC
TRBJ2-1	TRBD2	NA	TRBV2	CASNFPLTSASYNEQFF	TGTGCCAGCAATTTCCCCCTGACTAGCGCATCATACAATGAGCAGTTCTTC
TRBJ2-1	NA	NA	TRBV7-9	CASSTPPRQGTSYNEQFF	TGTGCCAGCAGCACACCCCCCCGGCAGGGGACTTCCTACAATGAGCAGTTCTTC
TRBJ2-2	NA	NA	TRBV27	CASSLGRNTGELFF	TGTGCCAGCAGCTTAGGGCGGAACACCGGGGAGCTGTTTTTT
TRBJ1-1	NA	NA	TRBV7-3	CASSRDGAVNTEAFF	TGTGCCAGCAGTCGCGATGGGGCAGTGAACACTGAAGCTTTCTTT
TRBJ2-3	TRBD2	NA	TRBV4-3	CASPSGASGTTDTQYF	TGCGCCAGCCCCTCGGGGGCTAGCGGGACCACAGATACGCAGTATTTT
TRBJ2-1	TRBD2	NA	TRBV27	CASVGGEVYNEQFF	TGTGCCAGCGTGGGGGGGGAGGTCTACAATGAGCAGTTCTTC
TRBJ2-7	NA	NA	TRBV27	CASSSRDNSYEQYF	TGTGCCAGCAGTTCCCGGGACAACTCCTACGAGCAGTACTTC
TRBJ1-1	TRBD1	once	TRBV13	CASSFPRTGIEAFF	TGTGCCAGCAGCTTCCCCCGGACAGGGATTGAAGCTTTCTTT
TRBJ2-3	NA	NA	TRBV28	CASSFTDTQYF	TGTGCCAGCAGCTTCACAGATACGCAGTATTTT
TRBJ2-3	NA	NA	TRBV13	CASSLYLTQGSTDTQYF	TGTGCCAGCAGCTTATATCTCACTCAGGGGTCCACAGATACGCAGTATTTT
TRBJ2-5	NA	once	TRBV7-2	CASSQDSRETQYF	TGTGCCAGCAGCCAGGACAGTAGAGAGACCCAGTACTTC
TRBJ2-1	TRBD1	NA	TRBV4-3	CASSTGQGAHNEQFF	TGCGCCAGCAGTACGGGACAGGGGGCCCACAATGAGCAGTTCTTC
TRBJ2-7	TRBD1	NA	TRBV7-9	CASSRMGQGAPGEQYF	TGTGCCAGCAGCCGGATGGGACAGGGGGCACCGGGTGAGCAGTACTTC
TRBJ2-2	NA	NA	TRBV6-5	CASSYQGTISGELFF	TGTGCCAGCAGTTACCAGGGAACGATTTCCGGGGAGCTGTTTTTT
TRBJ1-5	NA	NA	TRBV28	CASSFEQVSNQPQHF	TGTGCCAGCAGTTTTGAACAGGTTAGCAATCAGCCCCAGCATTTT
TRBJ2-4	NA	NA	TRBV28	CASRTRVSAKNIQYF	TGTGCCAGCAGGACTAGAGTCTCAGCCAAAAACATTCAGTACTTC
TRBJ1-2	NA	once	TRBV2	CASSVGYSELTF	TGTGCCAGCAGTGTAGGGTACAGCGAACTCACCTTC
TRBJ2-1	TRBD2	NA	TRBV4-3	CASSQDRASGTYNEQFF	TGCGCCAGCAGCCAAGATCGTGCTAGCGGGACGTACAATGAGCAGTTCTTC
TRBJ2-3	NA	NA	TRBV27	CASSLLAPSFTDTQYF	TGTGCCAGCAGTTTATTAGCTCCGTCCTTCACAGATACGCAGTATTTT
TRBJ2-7	TRBD2	NA	TRBV30	CAWSVRDRVLAGGHSSYEQYF	TGTGCCTGGAGTGTACGGGACAGGGTACTAGCGGGAGGTCACAGCTCCTACGAGCAGTACTTC
TRBJ2-7	NA	NA	TRBV10-3	CAISGGYEQYF	TGTGCCATCAGTGGGGGCTACGAGCAGTACTTC
TRBJ2-5	TRBD2	NA	TRBV28	CASSRLAGIQETQYF	TGTGCCAGCAGTCGACTAGCGGGGATCCAAGAGACCCAGTACTTC
TRBJ1-4	NA	NA	TRBV4-2	CASSQERRRTNEKLFF	TGTGCCAGCAGCCAAGAGAGGAGGCGAACTAATGAAAAACTGTTTTTT
TRBJ2-1	NA	NA	TRBV27	CASSLWGDEQFF	TGTGCCAGCAGTTTATGGGGTGATGAGCAGTTCTTC
TRBJ1-2	NA	NA	TRBV9	CASSVNRITPWGYTF	TGTGCCAGCAGCGTCAACCGGATAACCCCCTGGGGCTACACCTTC
TRBJ2-7	TRBD2	NA	TRBV28	CASTSGYEQYF	TGTGCCAGCACTAGCGGCTACGAGCAGTACTTC
TRBJ2-1	NA	NA	TRBV5-1	CASSLRDHNEQFF	TGCGCCAGCAGCTTGAGAGATCACAATGAGCAGTTCTTC
TRBJ2-1	NA	NA	TRBV11-2	CASSLNWGASNEQFF	TGTGCCAGCAGCTTGAATTGGGGGGCGTCGAATGAGCAGTTCTTC